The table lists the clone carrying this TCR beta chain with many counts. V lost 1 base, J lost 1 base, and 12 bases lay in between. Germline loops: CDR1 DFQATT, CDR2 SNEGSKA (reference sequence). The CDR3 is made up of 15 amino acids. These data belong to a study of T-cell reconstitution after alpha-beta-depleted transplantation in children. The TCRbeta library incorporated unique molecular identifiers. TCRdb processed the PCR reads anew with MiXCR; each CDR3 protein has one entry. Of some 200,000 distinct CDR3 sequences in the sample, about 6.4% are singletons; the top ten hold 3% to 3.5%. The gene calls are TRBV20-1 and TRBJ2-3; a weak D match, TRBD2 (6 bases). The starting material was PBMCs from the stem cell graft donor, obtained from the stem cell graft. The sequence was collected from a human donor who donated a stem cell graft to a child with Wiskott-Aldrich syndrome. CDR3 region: CSARVRGEGTDTQYF. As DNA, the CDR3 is TGCAGTGCTAGAGTAAGAGGGGAGGGCACAGATACGCAGTATTTT.